This T cell receptor (beta chain) stems from a study of T cell repertoires in aging, cancer and after chemotherapy. TRB rearrangements spanning V, D and J were amplified using mixed TRB-A/B primers. TCRdb reanalysed the multiplex PCR reads using MiXCR and keeps one entry per CDR3 protein. This table holds 3,500 to 4,500 distinct CDR3 sequences, roughly 26% found once. By frequency in the sample, this clonotype is medium-sized (0.01 to 0.1%). TCR beta rearrangements were amplified from peripheral blood genomic DNA. Trimming took off 7 bases at V and 19 bases at J, with 26 bases between the two ends. Germline values: CDR1 LNHDA, CDR2 SQIVND (reference sequence). CDR3 length: 14 amino acids.

This chain joins TRBV19 and TRBJ1-6, with D unclear. Sample: blood. The origin of this receptor is a human donor with a solid tumor. The CDR3 here is CASKGPRQENQVHF. In nucleotides, the CDR3 is TGTGCCAGTAAGGGTCCCCGGCAAGAGAATCAAGTACACTTT.